Included here is one T cell receptor beta chain sequence, with context. Its antigen remains unidentified. The data belong to a study of cytomegalovirus exposure and HLA in healthy donors. Produced via immunoSEQ multiplex PCR; TCRdb's table is partial and in-frame only. This sample has about 200,000 clones, with about nine tenths found just once. Trimming took 2 bases from V and 9 from J, leaving 14 bases between them. Germline V gene data show CDR1 as MRHNA and CDR2 as SNTAGT. The CDR3 has 14 amino acids. Findings and caveats of the study: In the 95 to 150 validation repertoires, a later analysis found that first-cohort TCR clusters tended to co-occur. In vitro, three CMV-associated chains proved specific for CMV antigens. The classifier reportedly diagnosed cytomegalovirus status with high sensitivity and specificity.

Donors were drawn from the approximately 110-subject validation cohort, separate from the approximately 700-subject first cohort. Sequencing was performed on PBMCs. The origin of this receptor is a woman aged 18-29 years in good health and CMV-seropositive. The chain has TRBV6-4 and TRBJ2-1, with TRBD2 as a possible D gene (5 bases). CDR3 region: CASSDGDVGSEQFF. The CDR3, as DNA: TGTGCCAGCAGTGACGGGGATGTGGGGAGTGAGCAGTTCTTC.